This T cell receptor (beta chain) was recovered during a study of T cells in localized non-small cell lung cancer. CDR3 size: 16 residues. The J segment lost 4 bases and the V segment lost 3 bases, leaving 10 bases of the junction unmatched. Germline CDR1 and CDR2: LNHDA and SQIVND (reference sequence). Of note for this clone: The antigen remains unidentified.

The study, taken as a whole, reports: Sequencing, confined to only one tumor region, leaves heterogeneity possible.

Measured with immunoSEQ multiplex PCR; TCRdb has only the in-frame clones, and not every one. The sample records some 5,000 clones, around 27% being singletons. The source is a man between 40 and 69 years old with stage II lung adenocarcinoma. This chain connects TRBV19 to TRBJ2-5, with 8 bases fitting TRBD1. This material consisted of lung tumor tissue, taken before any cancer treatment. In nucleotides, the CDR3 is TGTGCCAGTAGTATTTCATCCGGGACAGGAGGAGAGACCCAGTACTTC. Residues: CASSISSGTGGETQYF.